A selection of T cell receptor beta chains follows, all from one sample in a study of control samples from healthy donors and cancer patients. Sequencing was performed with immunoSEQ multiplex PCR; in TCRdb, only in-frame clones are kept and a portion is missing. Of some 96,000 clones detected, about 90% appear once; the ten largest clones hold 15% to 20%. Sequencing was performed on blood. These receptor sequences come from a woman aged 45-59 years in good health. CDR3s include the opening cysteine and the closing phenylalanine or tryptophan. D genes are given only for firm matches. Expanded clones get a size class; other rows say once, few or many, or leave the size out.

>TRBJ1-3|NA|NA|TRBV5-8|15
CASSLALHSGNTIYF
TGTGCCAGCAGCTTGGCCCTCCACTCTGGAAACACCATATATTTT
>TRBJ1-5|NA|TRBD1|TRBV18|15
CASSPRTGGNQPQHF
TGTGCCAGCTCACCACGGACAGGGGGTAATCAGCCCCAGCATTTT
>TRBJ1-2|NA|TRBD1|TRBV19|12
CASSRDRVGYTF
TGTGCCAGTTCCCGGGACAGGGTCGGCTACACCTTC
>TRBJ1-1|once|TRBD1|TRBV4-1|17
CASSRLGQGGGNTEAFF
TGCGCCAGCAGCCGCCTGGGACAGGGGGGAGGGAACACTGAAGCTTTCTTT
>TRBJ2-1|NA|TRBD2|TRBV7-3|13
CASSFGTSAEQFF
TGTGCCAGCAGCTTCGGGACTAGCGCTGAGCAGTTCTTC
>TRBJ1-1|NA|TRBD1|TRBV10-1|17
CATTETGVGRQNTEAFF
TGCGCCACCACTGAAACAGGGGTAGGACGGCAGAACACTGAAGCTTTCTTT
>TRBJ1-5|once|NA|TRBV19|17
CASSTDRQLVYNQPQHF
TGTGCCAGTAGTACGGACAGACAGTTAGTCTACAATCAGCCCCAGCATTTT
>TRBJ1-5|once|NA|TRBV6-2/TRBV6-3|14
CASSTGGPNQPQHF
TGTGCCAGCAGTACCGGGGGCCCCAATCAGCCCCAGCATTTT
>TRBJ2-5|NA|NA|TRBV6-5|15
CASSYSGAYQETQYF
TGTGCCAGCAGTTACTCGGGGGCGTACCAAGAGACCCAGTACTTC
>TRBJ1-2|NA|NA|TRBV12-3/TRBV12-4|11
CASSFGYGYTF
TGTGCCAGCAGTTTTGGGTATGGCTACACCTTC
>TRBJ2-3|NA|TRBD2|TRBV4-3|13
CASSQGGGYTQYF
TGCGCCAGCAGCCAAGGCGGGGGGTATACGCAGTATTTT
>TRBJ2-7|NA|NA|TRBV12-5|15
CASGLVNWGKDEQYF
TGTGCTAGTGGTTTGGTAAACTGGGGGAAAGACGAGCAGTACTTC
>TRBJ1-5|NA|NA|TRBV2|15
CASSEVAYSNQPQHF
TGTGCCAGCAGTGAAGTGGCTTATAGCAATCAGCCCCAGCATTTT
>TRBJ1-2|NA|NA|TRBV7-2|11
CASSSRVGYTF
TGTGCCAGCAGCTCGCGCGTTGGCTACACCTTC
>TRBJ2-5|NA|NA|TRBV7-2|13
CASSSGYQETQYF
TGTGCCAGCAGCTCCGGCTACCAAGAGACCCAGTACTTC
>TRBJ2-1|NA|NA|TRBV6-5|14
CASRMDSSYNEQFF
TGTGCCTCCCGGATGGATAGCTCCTACAATGAGCAGTTCTTC
>TRBJ1-1|NA|NA|TRBV4-1|11
CASSQAGEAFF
TGCGCCAGCAGCCAGGCAGGTGAAGCTTTCTTT
>TRBJ2-1|NA|NA|TRBV4-3|13
CASSQDRVGEQFF
TGCGCCAGCAGCCAAGATAGGGTGGGAGAGCAGTTCTTC
>TRBJ1-1|NA|NA|TRBV19|13
CASSVGLNTEAFF
TGTGCCAGTAGTGTCGGTTTGAACACTGAAGCTTTCTTT
>TRBJ2-3|NA|TRBD2|TRBV24-1|16
CATSVGLAGMSDTQYF
TGTGCCACCAGTGTCGGACTAGCGGGAATGTCAGATACGCAGTATTTT